This T cell receptor beta chain comes out of a study of T cell repertoires in cytomegalovirus infection. Study-wide results and limits: There were HLA-C-restricted CMV-specific TCR beta clonotypes dominating the ex vivo response.

Germline V gene lookup returns CDR1 MNHEY and CDR2 SVGEGT. This CDR3 contains 15 residues. Trimming removed 0 bases from V and 3 bases from J, with 11 bases in between. Concerning this clonotype: What it recognizes is unknown.

A single record per CDR3 protein comes from TCRdb applying MiXCR to the reads. This table has about 350,000 distinct CDR3 sequences, about 35% appearing once. The starting material was cultured PBMCs, obtained from culture after CMV antigen stimulation. The chain combines TRBV6-2 or TRBV6-3 with TRBJ2-5; weak D call: TRBD2 (6 bases). The TCR sequence derives from a human donor in good health (CMV status not recorded). Some clones in this sample may be carry-over from other donors' samples. Written as DNA, the CDR3 is TGTGCCAGCAGTTACTCGAGTAGCGGAAAAGAGACCCAGTACTTC. This translates into CASSYSSSGKETQYF.